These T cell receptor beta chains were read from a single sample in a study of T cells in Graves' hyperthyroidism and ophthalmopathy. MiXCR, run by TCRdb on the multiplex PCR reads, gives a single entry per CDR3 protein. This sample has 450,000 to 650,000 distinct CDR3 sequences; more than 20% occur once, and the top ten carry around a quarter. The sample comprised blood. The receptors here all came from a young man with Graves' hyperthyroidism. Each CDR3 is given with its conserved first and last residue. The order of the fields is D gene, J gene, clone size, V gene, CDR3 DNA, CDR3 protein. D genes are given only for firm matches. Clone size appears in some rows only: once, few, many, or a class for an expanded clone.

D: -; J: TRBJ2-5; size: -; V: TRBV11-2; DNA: TGTGCCAGCAACCCGGGGGACACCCGGGACTTC; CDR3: CASNPGDTRDF
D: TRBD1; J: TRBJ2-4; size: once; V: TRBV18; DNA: TGTGCCAGCTCACGACAGGGGCTGGGGGCCAAAAACATTCAGTACTTC; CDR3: CASSRQGLGAKNIQYF
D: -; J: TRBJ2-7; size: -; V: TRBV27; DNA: TGTGCCAGCAGTTTATGTAGTGTGTGCGAGCAGTACTTC; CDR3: CASSLCSVCEQYF
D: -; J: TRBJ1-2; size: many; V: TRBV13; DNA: TGTGCCAGCAGCTTAGGGAGTGAAGCTAACTATGGCTACACCTTC; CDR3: CASSLGSEANYGYTF
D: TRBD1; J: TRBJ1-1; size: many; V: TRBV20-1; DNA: TGCAGTGCTAGATTAGGACAGGGAGGGTGGCACACTGAAGCTTTCTTT; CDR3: CSARLGQGGWHTEAFF
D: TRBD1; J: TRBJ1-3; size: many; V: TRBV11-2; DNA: TGTGCCAGCAGCTTAGATGGCAGGGGGCGCAGGCTTAAGTCTGGAAACACCATATATTTT; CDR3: CASSLDGRGRRLKSGNTIYF
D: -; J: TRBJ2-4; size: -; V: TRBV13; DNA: TGTGCCAGCAGCTTAGGTTTAGCCAAAAACATTAAGTACTTC; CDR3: CASSLGLAKNIKYF
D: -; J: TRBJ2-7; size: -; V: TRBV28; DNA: TGTGCCAGCACCACTGAGGCGGGAAACTACTACGAGCAGTACTTC; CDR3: CASTTEAGNYYEQYF
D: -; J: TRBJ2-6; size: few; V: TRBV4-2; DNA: TGTGCCAGCAGCCAATACGCCCAGGGCCCTAGCTCTGGGGCCAACGTCCTGACTTTC; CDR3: CASSQYAQGPSSGANVLTF
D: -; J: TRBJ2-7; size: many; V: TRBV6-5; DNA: TGTGCCAGCAGTTACGACAGAGACCTCTACGAGCAGTACTTC; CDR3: CASSYDRDLYEQYF
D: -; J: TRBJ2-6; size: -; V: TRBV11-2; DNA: TGTGCCAGCAGCTTGGACCTCCTCCCCGGGGCCAACGTCCTGACTTTC; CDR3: CASSLDLLPGANVLTF
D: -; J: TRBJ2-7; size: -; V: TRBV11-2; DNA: TGTGCCAGCAGACCTAATTTCTACGAGCAGTACTTC; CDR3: CASRPNFYEQYF
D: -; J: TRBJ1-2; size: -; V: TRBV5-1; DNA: TGCGCCAGCAAACCCGGGGCGGAGAACTATGGCTACACCTTC; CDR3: CASKPGAENYGYTF
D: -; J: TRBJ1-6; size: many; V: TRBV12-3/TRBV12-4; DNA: TGTGCCAGCAGTTCTCGGGGGTCCTATAATTCACCCCTCCACTTT; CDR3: CASSSRGSYNSPLHF
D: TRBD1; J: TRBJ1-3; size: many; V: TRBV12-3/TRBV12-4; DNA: TGTGCCAGCAGTCGGACAGGGGCTGGAAACACCATATATTTT; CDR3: CASSRTGAGNTIYF
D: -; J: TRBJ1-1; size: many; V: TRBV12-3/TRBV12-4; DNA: TGTGCCAGCAGTCTGGGACTCATGGCTGAAGCTTTCTTT; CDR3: CASSLGLMAEAFF
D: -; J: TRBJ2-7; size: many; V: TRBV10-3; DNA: TGTGCCATCAGCTCGACGGGCGGAGCAGATAGCGAGCAGTACTTC; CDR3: CAISSTGGADSEQYF
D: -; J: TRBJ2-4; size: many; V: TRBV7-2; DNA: TGTGCCAGCAGCCCAACAACGGGCCACGGAAACATTAAGTACTTC; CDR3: CASSPTTGHGNIKYF
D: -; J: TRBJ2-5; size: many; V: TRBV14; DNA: TGTGCCAGCAGCACCTACATCGAAGAGACCCAGTACTTC; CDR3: CASSTYIEETQYF
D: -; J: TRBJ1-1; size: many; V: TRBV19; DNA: TGTGCCAGTAGTCTGACAATTTTAATGAACACTGAAGCTTTCTTT; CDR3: CASSLTILMNTEAFF
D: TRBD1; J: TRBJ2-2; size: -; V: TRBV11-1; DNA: TGTGCCAGCAGCTTCCGTCAGGGGGCTTACACCGGGGAGCTGTTTTTT; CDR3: CASSFRQGAYTGELFF
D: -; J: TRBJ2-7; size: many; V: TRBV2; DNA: TGTGCCAGCAGCTACTCCCGGGGCCTCTCCTACGAGCAGTACTTC; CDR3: CASSYSRGLSYEQYF
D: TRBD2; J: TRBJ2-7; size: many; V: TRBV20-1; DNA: TGCAGTGCCCCAAACCCAACTAGCGGCGATACCTACGAGCAGTACTTC; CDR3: CSAPNPTSGDTYEQYF
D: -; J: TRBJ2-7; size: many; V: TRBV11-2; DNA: TGTGCCAGCAGCAGGACAGTCAGAACCTACGAGCAGTACTTC; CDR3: CASSRTVRTYEQYF
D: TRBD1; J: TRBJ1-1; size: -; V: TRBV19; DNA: TGTGCCAGTAGCCTCGGGACAGGGACTCTGAACACTGAAGCTTTCTTT; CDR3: CASSLGTGTLNTEAFF
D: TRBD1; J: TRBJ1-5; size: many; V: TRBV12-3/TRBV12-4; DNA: TGTGCCAGCAGTCCCCCCGGGGCAGGGGGGCCCAATCAGCCCCAGCATTTT; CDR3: CASSPPGAGGPNQPQHF
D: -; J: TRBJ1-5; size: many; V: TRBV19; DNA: TGTGCCAGTAGTATCGACCCCAATCAGCCCCAGCATTTT; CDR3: CASSIDPNQPQHF
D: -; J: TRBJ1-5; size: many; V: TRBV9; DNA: TGTGCCAGCAGGGGCCAGCCCCAGCATTTT; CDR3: CASRGQPQHF